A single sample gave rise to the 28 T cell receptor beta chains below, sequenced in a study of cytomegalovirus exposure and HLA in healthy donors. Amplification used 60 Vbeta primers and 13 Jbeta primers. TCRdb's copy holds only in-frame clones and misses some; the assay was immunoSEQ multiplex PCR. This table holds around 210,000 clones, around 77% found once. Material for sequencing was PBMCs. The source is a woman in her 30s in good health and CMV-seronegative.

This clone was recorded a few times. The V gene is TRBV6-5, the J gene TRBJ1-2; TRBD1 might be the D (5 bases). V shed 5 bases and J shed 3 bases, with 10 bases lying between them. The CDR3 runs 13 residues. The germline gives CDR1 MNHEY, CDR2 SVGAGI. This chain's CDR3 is CASSRDSYYGYTF. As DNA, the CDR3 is TGTGCCAGCAGTCGTGACAGCTACTATGGCTACACCTTC.

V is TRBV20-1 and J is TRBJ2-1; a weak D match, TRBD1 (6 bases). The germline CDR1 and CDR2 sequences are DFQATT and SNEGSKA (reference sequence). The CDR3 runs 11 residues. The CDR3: CTASRGNEQFF. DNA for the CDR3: TGCACCGCGAGCAGGGGCAATGAGCAGTTCTTC.

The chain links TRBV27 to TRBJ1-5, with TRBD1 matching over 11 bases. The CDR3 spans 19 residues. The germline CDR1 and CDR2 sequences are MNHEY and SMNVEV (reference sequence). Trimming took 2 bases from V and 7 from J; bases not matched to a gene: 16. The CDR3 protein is CASSLGQGAQVRGFQPQHF. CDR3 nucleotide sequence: TGTGCCAGCAGTTTAGGACAGGGGGCTCAGGTACGCGGCTTCCAGCCCCAGCATTTT.

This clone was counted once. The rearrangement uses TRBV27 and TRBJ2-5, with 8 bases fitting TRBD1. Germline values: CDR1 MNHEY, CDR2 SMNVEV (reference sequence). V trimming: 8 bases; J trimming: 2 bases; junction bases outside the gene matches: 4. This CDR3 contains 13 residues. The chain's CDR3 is CASGGQDQETQYF. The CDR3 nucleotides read TGTGCCAGCGGGGGACAGGATCAAGAGACCCAGTACTTC.

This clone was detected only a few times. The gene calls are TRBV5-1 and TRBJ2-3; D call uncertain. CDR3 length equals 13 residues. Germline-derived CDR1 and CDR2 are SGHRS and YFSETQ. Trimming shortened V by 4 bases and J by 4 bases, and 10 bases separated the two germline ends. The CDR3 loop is CASSGPGADTQYF. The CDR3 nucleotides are TGCGCCAGCAGCGGTCCCGGAGCAGATACGCAGTATTTT.

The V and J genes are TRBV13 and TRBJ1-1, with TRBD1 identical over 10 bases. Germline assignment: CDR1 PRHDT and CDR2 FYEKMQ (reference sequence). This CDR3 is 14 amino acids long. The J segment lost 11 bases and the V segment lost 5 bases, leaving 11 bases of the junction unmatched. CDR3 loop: CASSGGQGLFEAFF. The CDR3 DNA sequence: TGTGCCAGCAGCGGGGGACAGGGGCTTTTTGAGGCTTTCTTT.

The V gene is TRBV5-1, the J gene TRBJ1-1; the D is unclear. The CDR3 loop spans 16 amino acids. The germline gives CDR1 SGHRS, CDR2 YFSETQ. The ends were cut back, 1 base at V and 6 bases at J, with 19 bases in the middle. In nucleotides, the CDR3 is TGCGCCAGCAGCTTGAATACTGTGCGGGGTTCCGCTGAAGCTTTCTTT. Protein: CASSLNTVRGSAEAFF.

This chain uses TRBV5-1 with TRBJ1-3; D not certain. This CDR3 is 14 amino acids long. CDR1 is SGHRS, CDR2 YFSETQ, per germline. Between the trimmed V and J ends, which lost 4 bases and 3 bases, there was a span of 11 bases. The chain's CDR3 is CASSAASFGNTIYF. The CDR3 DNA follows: TGCGCCAGCAGCGCCGCTAGTTTTGGAAACACCATATATTTT.

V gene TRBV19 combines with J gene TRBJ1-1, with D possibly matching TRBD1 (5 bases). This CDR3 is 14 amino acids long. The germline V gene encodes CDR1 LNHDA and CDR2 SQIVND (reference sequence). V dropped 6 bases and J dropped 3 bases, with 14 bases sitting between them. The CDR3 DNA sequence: TGTGCCAGTAGAAAGATGGGGGGAGACACTGAAGCTTTCTTT. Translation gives CASRKMGGDTEAFF.

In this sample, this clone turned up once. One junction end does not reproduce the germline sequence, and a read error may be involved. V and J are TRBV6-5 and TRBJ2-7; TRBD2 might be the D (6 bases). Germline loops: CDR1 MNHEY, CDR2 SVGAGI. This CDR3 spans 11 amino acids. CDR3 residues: CKGGAANEQYF. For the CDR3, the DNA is TGCAAAGGCGGGGCGGCCAACGAGCAGTACTTC.

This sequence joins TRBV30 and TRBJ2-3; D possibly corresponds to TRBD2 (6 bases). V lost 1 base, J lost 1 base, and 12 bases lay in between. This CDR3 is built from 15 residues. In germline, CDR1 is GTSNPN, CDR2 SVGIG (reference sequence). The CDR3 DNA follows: TGTGCCTGGAGTGGACCGGGACTTGGCACAGATACGCAGTATTTT. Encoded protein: CAWSGPGLGTDTQYF.

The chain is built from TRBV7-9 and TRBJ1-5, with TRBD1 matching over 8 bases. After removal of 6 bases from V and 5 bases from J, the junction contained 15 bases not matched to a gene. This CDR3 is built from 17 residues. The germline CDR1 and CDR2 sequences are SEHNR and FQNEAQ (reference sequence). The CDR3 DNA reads TGTGCCAGCAGTCGAACTTCCCGGACAGGGAGGGATCAGCCCCAGCATTTT. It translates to CASSRTSRTGRDQPQHF.

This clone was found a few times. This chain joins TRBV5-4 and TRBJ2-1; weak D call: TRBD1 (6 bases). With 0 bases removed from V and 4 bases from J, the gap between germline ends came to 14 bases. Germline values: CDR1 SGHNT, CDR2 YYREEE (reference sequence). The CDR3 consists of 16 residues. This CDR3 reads CASSLGGTLIYNEQFF. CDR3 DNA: TGTGCCAGCAGCTTGGGGGGGACACTGATTTACAATGAGCAGTTCTTC.

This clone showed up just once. CDR3 sequence: CSVWGPSYEQYF. For the CDR3, the DNA is TGCAGCGTGTGGGGGCCCTCCTACGAGCAGTACTTC. The chain has TRBV29-1 and TRBJ2-7, with D maybe TRBD1 (6 bases). This CDR3 spans 12 amino acids. Looked up from germline, CDR1 is SQVTM and CDR2 is ANQGSEA. V lost 6 bases and J 0 bases, leaving 9 bases between the germline ends.

As DNA, the CDR3 is TGTGCCTGGAAGTCCCGGTCTGGGGCCAACGTCCTGACTTTC. The encoded protein is CAWKSRSGANVLTF. This chain connects TRBV30 to TRBJ2-6; D not resolved. This CDR3 is built from 14 residues. Germline V gene data show CDR1 as GTSNPN and CDR2 as SVGIG (reference sequence). With 4 bases removed from V and 1 base from J, the gap between germline ends came to 8 bases.

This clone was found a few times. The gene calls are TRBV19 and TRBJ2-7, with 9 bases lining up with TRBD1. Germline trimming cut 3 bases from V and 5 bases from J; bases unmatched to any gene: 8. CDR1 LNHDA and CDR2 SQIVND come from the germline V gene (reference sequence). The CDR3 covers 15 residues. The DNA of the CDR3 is TGTGCCAGTAGTATTTCGGAACAGGGGGCTAACGAGCAGTACTTC. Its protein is CASSISEQGANEQYF.

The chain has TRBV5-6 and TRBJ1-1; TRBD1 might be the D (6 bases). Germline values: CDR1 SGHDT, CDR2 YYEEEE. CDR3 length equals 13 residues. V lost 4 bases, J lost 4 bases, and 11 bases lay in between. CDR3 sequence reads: CASSRGGGTEAFF. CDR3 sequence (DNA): TGTGCCAGCAGCCGGGGGGGCGGCACTGAAGCTTTCTTT.

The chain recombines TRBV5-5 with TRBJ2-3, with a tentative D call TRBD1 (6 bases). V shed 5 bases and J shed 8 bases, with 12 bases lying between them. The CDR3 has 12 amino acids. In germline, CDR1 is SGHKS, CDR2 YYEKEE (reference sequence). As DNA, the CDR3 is TGTGCCAGCAGTGTACAGGGATCTACGCAGTATTTT. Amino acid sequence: CASSVQGSTQYF.

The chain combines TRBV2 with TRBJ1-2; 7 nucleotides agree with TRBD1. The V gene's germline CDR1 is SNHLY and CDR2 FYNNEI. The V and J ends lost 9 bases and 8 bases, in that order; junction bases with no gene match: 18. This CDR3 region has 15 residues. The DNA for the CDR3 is TGTGCCAGTTCCCGTTCGGGGACAGCGGCTCGGGGCTACACCTTC. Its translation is CASSRSGTAARGYTF.

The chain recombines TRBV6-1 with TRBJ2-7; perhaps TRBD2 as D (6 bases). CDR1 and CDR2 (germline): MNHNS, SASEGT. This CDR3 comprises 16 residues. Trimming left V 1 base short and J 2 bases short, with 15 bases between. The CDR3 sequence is CASSEVGGDLPYEQYF. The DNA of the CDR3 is TGTGCCAGCAGTGAAGTGGGAGGTGACCTCCCCTACGAGCAGTACTTC.

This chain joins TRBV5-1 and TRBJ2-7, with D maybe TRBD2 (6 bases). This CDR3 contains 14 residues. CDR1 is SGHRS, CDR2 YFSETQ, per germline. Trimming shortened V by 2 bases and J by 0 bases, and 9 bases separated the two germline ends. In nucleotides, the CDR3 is TGCGCCAGCAGCTTTGCGGGGCCCTCCTACGAGCAGTACTTC. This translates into CASSFAGPSYEQYF.

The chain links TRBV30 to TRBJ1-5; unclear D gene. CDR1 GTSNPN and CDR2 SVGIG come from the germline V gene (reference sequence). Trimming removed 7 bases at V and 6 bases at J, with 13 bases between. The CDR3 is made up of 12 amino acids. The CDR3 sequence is CASGSGGQPQHF. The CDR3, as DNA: TGTGCCTCCGGTTCTGGCGGTCAGCCCCAGCATTTT.

CDR3 nucleotide sequence: TGTGCCAGCAGCTTAGTGGGAGGGCAGACCTATGGCTACACCTTC. Its translation: CASSLVGGQTYGYTF. The chain carries TRBV7-2 and TRBJ1-2, with D hard to call. V dropped 1 base and J dropped 4 bases, with 13 bases sitting between them. The CDR3 totals 15 residues. Germline values: CDR1 SGHTA, CDR2 FQGNSA.

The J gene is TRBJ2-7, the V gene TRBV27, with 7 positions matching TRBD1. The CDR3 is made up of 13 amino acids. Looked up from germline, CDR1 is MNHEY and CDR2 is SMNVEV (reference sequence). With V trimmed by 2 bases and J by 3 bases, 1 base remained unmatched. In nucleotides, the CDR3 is TGTGCCAGCAGTTTAAACAGGGGCTACGAGCAGTACTTC. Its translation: CASSLNRGYEQYF.

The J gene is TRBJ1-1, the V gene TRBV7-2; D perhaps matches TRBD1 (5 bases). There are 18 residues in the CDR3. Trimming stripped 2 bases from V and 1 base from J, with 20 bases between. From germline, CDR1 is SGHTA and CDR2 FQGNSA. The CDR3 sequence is CASSLRPGLRGSNTEAFF. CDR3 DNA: TGTGCCAGCAGCTTAAGGCCTGGGTTAAGGGGCTCGAACACTGAAGCTTTCTTT. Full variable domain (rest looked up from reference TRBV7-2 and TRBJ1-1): GAGVSQSPSNKVTEKGKDVELRCDPISGHTALYWYRQSLGQGLEFLIYFQGNSAPDKSGLPSDRFSAERTGGSVSTLTIQRTQQEDSAVYLCASSLRPGLRGSNTEAFFGQGTRLTVV.

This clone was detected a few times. The CDR3 coding sequence is TGTGCTAGTGGTTCCGGACTGGGTGAAGCTTTCTTT. Its translation is CASGSGLGEAFF. This sequence joins TRBV12-5 and TRBJ1-1; D gene ambiguous. The V gene's germline CDR1 is LGHNT and CDR2 FRNRAP. The CDR3 loop spans 12 amino acids. Trimming stripped 4 bases from V and 7 bases from J, with 10 bases between.

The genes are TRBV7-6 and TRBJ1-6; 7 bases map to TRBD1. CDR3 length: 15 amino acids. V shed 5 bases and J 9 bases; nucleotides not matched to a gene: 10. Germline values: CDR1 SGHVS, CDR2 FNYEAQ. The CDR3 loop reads CASSLTGVGGSPLHF. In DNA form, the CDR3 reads TGTGCCAGCAGCCTTACAGGGGTAGGCGGTTCACCCCTCCACTTT.

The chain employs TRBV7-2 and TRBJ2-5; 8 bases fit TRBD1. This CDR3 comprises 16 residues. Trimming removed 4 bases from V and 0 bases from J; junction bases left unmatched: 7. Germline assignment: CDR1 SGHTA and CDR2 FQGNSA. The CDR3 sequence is CASSSRQGRYQETQYF. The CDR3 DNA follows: TGTGCCAGCAGCTCACGACAGGGGAGATACCAAGAGACCCAGTACTTC.